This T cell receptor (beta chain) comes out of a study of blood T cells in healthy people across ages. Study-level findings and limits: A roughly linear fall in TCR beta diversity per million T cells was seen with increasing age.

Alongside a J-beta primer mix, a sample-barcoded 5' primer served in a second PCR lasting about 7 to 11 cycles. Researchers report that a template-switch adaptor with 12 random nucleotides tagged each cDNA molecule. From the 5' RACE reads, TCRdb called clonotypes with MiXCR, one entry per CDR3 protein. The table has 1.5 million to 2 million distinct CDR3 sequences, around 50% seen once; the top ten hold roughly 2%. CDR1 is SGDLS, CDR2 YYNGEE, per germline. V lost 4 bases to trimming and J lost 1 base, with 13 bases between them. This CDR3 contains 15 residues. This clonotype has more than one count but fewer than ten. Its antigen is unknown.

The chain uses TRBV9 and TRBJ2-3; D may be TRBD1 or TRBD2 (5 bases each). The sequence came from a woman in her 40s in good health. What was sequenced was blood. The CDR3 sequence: CASSFEVGGTDTQYF. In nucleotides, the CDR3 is TGTGCCAGCAGCTTCGAGGTGGGGGGCACAGATACGCAGTATTTT.